The 22 T cell receptor beta chains reported below all come from one sample, sequenced in a study of T cell repertoires in cytomegalovirus infection. TCRdb reprocessed the reads with MiXCR, giving one entry per CDR3 protein. The sample yields roughly 920,000 distinct CDR3 sequences, roughly 30% seen once. Antigens of these TCRs are unknown. The input for sequencing was cultured CD8+ T cells from PBMCs, taken from culture after CMV antigen stimulation. These receptors were collected from a human donor in good health (CMV status not recorded). Some clones in this sample may be carry-over from other donors' samples.

This clonotype was seen ten or more times. The V gene is TRBV7-8, the J gene TRBJ1-1; D possibly corresponds to TRBD1 (6 bases). V dropped 5 bases and J dropped 4 bases, with 11 bases sitting between them. There are 13 residues in the CDR3. Per the germline V gene, CDR1 is SGHVS and CDR2 is FQNEAQ. The CDR3 reads CASSDRSGTEAFF. The DNA of the CDR3 is TGTGCCAGCAGCGACAGGTCGGGCACTGAAGCTTTCTTT.

The CDR3 DNA follows: TGTGCCAGCAGTCTCAGGGGGGCCCCTTTGTATGAGCAGTTCTTC. Its translation: CASSLRGAPLYEQFF. The rearrangement uses TRBV7-6 and TRBJ2-1; D might be TRBD1 (7 bases). The V end was cut by 6 bases, the J end by 8 bases, with 20 bases between. The CDR3 is 15 residues long. The germline CDR1 and CDR2 sequences are SGHVS and FNYEAQ.

V usage is TRBV27 and J usage is TRBJ2-5; D may be TRBD1 (6 bases). Germline V gene sequence: CDR1 MNHEY, CDR2 SMNVEV (reference sequence). V gave up 6 bases and J gave up 4 bases, with 9 bases separating them. This CDR3 region has 12 residues. The CDR3 bases are TGTGCCAGCAGCAGGGGCCTAGAGACCCAGTACTTC. Residues: CASSRGLETQYF.

At least ten counts were recorded for this clonotype. V gene TRBV7-9 combines with J gene TRBJ2-5; no clear D. This CDR3 contains 12 residues. Deletions cut 5 bases from V and 5 bases from J, with 9 bases between. The germline gives CDR1 SEHNR, CDR2 FQNEAQ (reference sequence). In DNA, the CDR3 is TGTGCCAGCAGCGATTCTGCGGAGACCCAGTACTTC. Protein: CASSDSAETQYF.

The V gene is TRBV7-6, the J gene TRBJ1-4, with D perhaps TRBD1 (5 bases). The CDR3 has 15 amino acids. Trimming cost V 0 bases and J 2 bases, with 7 bases left between them. CDR1 SGHVS and CDR2 FNYEAQ come from the germline V gene. In nucleotides, the CDR3 is TGTGCCAGCAGCTTAGCTTGGGACACTAATGAAAAACTGTTTTTT. Its protein is CASSLAWDTNEKLFF.

This clonotype was detected only a few times. This chain uses TRBV7-9 with TRBJ1-2; TRBD1 aligns across 8 bases. CDR1 SEHNR and CDR2 FQNEAQ come from the germline V gene (reference sequence). The V segment lost 1 base and the J segment 6 bases; nucleotides outside the gene matches: 16. The CDR3 is made up of 18 amino acids. CDR3 DNA sequence: TGTGCCAGCAGCTTAGTAGTGGGCTGGACAGGGAATGGAAATGGCTACACCTTC. It translates to CASSLVVGWTGNGNGYTF.

The chain joins TRBV24-1 to TRBJ2-3, with 8 bases identical to TRBD1. Trimming removed 4 bases from V and 2 bases from J; junction bases left unmatched: 4. This CDR3 comprises 15 residues. Germline V gene data show CDR1 as KGHDR and CDR2 as SFDVKD. The CDR3 is CATSDPDRDTDTQYF. In DNA, the CDR3 is TGTGCCACCAGTGACCCGGACAGGGACACAGATACGCAGTATTTT.

This clonotype was found a few times. DNA of the CDR3: TGTGCCAGTTCTAGAAACCTCGGAGGGACTGAAGCTTTCTTT. This codes for CASSRNLGGTEAFF. V is TRBV7-6 and J is TRBJ1-1; D is undetermined. Trimming took 9 bases from V and 5 from J, leaving 19 bases between them. Per the germline V gene, CDR1 is SGHVS and CDR2 is FNYEAQ. The CDR3 loop spans 14 amino acids. Combining the CDR3 with reference TRBV7-6 and TRBJ1-1 gives the whole variable domain GAGVSQSPRYKVTKRGQDVALRCDPISGHVSLYWYRQALGQGPEFLTYFNYEAQQDKSGLPNDRFSAERPEGSISTLTIQRTEQRDSAMYRCASSRNLGGTEAFFGQGTRLTVV.

The CDR3 region is CASSQDHMLYNSPLHF. CDR3 sequence (DNA): TGCGCCAGCAGCCAAGATCATATGCTCTATAATTCACCCCTCCACTTT. V and J are TRBV4-1 and TRBJ1-6; D uncertain. From germline, CDR1 is MGHRA and CDR2 YSYEKL. The ends were cut back, 0 bases at V and 3 bases at J, with 9 bases in the middle. CDR3 size: 16 residues.

This clonotype was detected only a few times. The chain joins TRBV6-1 to TRBJ1-1; TRBD1 aligns across 7 bases. CDR3 length: 15 amino acids. V was pared by 3 bases and J by 7 bases, with 11 bases of the junction left unmatched. Germline V lookup: CDR1 MNHNS, CDR2 SASEGT. As DNA, the CDR3 is TGTGCCAGCAGTGATTACCAAAGACAGGGTGATGAAGCTTTCTTT. Translated: CASSDYQRQGDEAFF.

The chain recombines TRBV6-1 with TRBJ1-2; perhaps TRBD1 as D (5 bases). Germline assignment: CDR1 MNHNS and CDR2 SASEGT. V lost 2 bases and J 4 bases, leaving 17 bases between the germline ends. The CDR3 has 16 residues. The CDR3 region has the DNA TGTGCCAGCAGTGAACAACATCCGGGGACCTTCTATGGCTACACCTTC. This translates into CASSEQHPGTFYGYTF.

This sequence joins TRBV9 and TRBJ2-6, with 11 bases that match TRBD2. Germline V gene sequence: CDR1 SGDLS, CDR2 YYNGEE. V shed 3 bases, J shed 0 bases, and the junction held 8 bases outside the gene matches. The CDR3 is 19 amino acids. The DNA for the CDR3 is TGTGCCAGCAGCGCGAGACTAGCGGGGAATCCCTCTGGGGCCAACGTCCTGACTTTC. This encodes CASSARLAGNPSGANVLTF.

The chain combines TRBV20-1 with TRBJ2-7; possible D gene TRBD1, 6 bases. Germline V gives CDR1 DFQATT, CDR2 SNEGSKA (reference sequence). With 1 base removed from V and 4 bases from J, the gap between germline ends came to 17 bases. The CDR3 extends over 15 amino acids. The CDR3 DNA is TGCAGTGCTAGAGGTAACAGGGAGAGGGTTTACGAGCAGTACTTC. Amino acids: CSARGNRERVYEQYF.

This clonotype occurred a few times. The gene calls are TRBV25-1 and TRBJ1-2, with unresolved D. V lost 4 bases and J lost 5, with 17 bases in between. Germline assignment: CDR1 MGHDK and CDR2 SYGVNS. The CDR3 covers 15 residues. CDR3 amino acids: CASSGRVSGGYGYTF. The CDR3 DNA sequence: TGTGCCAGCAGTGGGAGGGTCAGCGGAGGTTATGGCTACACCTTC.

The table lists this clonotype with many counts. The chain joins TRBV7-9 to TRBJ1-2, with 7 bases fitting TRBD1. The CDR3 length is 13 residues. Germline values: CDR1 SEHNR, CDR2 FQNEAQ (reference sequence). The J segment lost 2 bases and the V segment lost 7 bases, leaving 4 bases of the junction unmatched. For the CDR3, the DNA is TGTGCCAGCACCGACAGGGTCAACTATGGCTACACCTTC. Translated, it gives CASTDRVNYGYTF.

This clonotype was counted only a few times. V is TRBV24-1 and J is TRBJ2-1; 8 nucleotides align to TRBD1. V gave up 4 bases and J gave up 4 bases; unmatched junction bases: 5. From germline, CDR1 is KGHDR and CDR2 SFDVKD. The CDR3 sequence is 15 residues long. The CDR3 is CATSEDREFYNEQFF. The CDR3, as DNA: TGTGCCACCAGTGAGGACAGGGAGTTTTACAATGAGCAGTTCTTC.

This clonotype was seen a handful of times. The J gene is TRBJ1-5, the V gene TRBV20-1; D call uncertain. CDR1 DFQATT and CDR2 SNEGSKA come from the germline V gene (reference sequence). The CDR3 is 15 amino acids. V lost 3 bases to trimming and J lost 1 base, with 13 bases between them. CDR3 nucleotide sequence: TGCAGTGCTAGGGTTCTGGGAGGGAGCAATCAGCCCCAGCATTTT. Translation: CSARVLGGSNQPQHF.

This chain links TRBV4-2 with TRBJ2-7, with unresolved D. This CDR3 spans 16 amino acids. The germline V and J ends were trimmed by 1 base and 0 bases, with 13 bases remaining between them. The germline gives CDR1 LGHNA, CDR2 YNFKEQ. CDR3 in amino acids: CASSQASGLSSYEQYF. CDR3 sequence (DNA): TGTGCCAGCAGCCAAGCTTCCGGGCTGAGCTCCTACGAGCAGTACTTC.

This clonotype appeared a few times. The CDR3 DNA follows: TGTGCCAGCAGTTACAACGGCCGTGGCTACACCTTC. It codes for CASSYNGRGYTF. V gene TRBV6-2 or TRBV6-3 combines with J gene TRBJ1-2; D remains unclear. Germline-derived CDR1 and CDR2 are MNHEY and SVGEGT. The CDR3 spans 12 residues. V dropped 2 bases and J dropped 7 bases, with 8 bases sitting between them.

The chain joins TRBV2 to TRBJ2-1; perhaps TRBD2 as D (5 bases). CDR1 and CDR2 from the germline V gene are SNHLY and FYNNEI. Trimming took off 11 bases at V and 2 bases at J, with 13 bases between the two ends. The CDR3 is 13 residues long. The CDR3 nucleotides are TGTGCCGGAGGTGGGAACCCCTACAATGAGCAGTTCTTC. It specifies CAGGGNPYNEQFF.

This clonotype appeared once. A clone one base away is much larger, so this may be a read error. The gene calls are TRBV4-1 and TRBJ1-1; D might be TRBD1 (6 bases). There are 14 residues in the CDR3. CDR1 MGHRA and CDR2 YSYEKL come from the germline V gene. This chain's CDR3 is CASSHEGGRTESFF. DNA of the CDR3: TGCGCCAGCAGCCACGAGGGGGGAAGGACTGAATCTTTCTTT.

The CDR3 spells CASSGDPNNEQFF. The CDR3 DNA sequence: TGTGCCAGCAGTGGTGACCCCAACAATGAGCAGTTCTTC. The J gene is TRBJ2-1, the V gene TRBV12-3 or TRBV12-4; D is ambiguous. V dropped 5 bases and J dropped 5 bases, with 10 bases sitting between them. This CDR3 is 13 amino acids long.